Listed here are 6 T cell receptor beta chains from one sample, sequenced in a study of blood T cell repertoires in COVID-19 (TCRdb year 2020). Libraries were built with the immunoSEQ multiplex PCR assay. TCRdb stores this immuneACCESS table with in-frame sequences only. Part of the clones is absent; in the studies checked, under half of the shortfall reflects unresolved V genes, and no reason is known for the rest. This sample comprises 400,000 or so clones, about 90% of them detected only once. Roughly 0.87% of the sample comes from the top ten. The sequencing input was peripheral blood. The receptor source for this set is a man aged 18 to 35 with COVID-19, enrolled during active disease.

The chain employs TRBV4-1 and TRBJ2-7; D is undetermined. V dropped 1 base and J dropped 3 bases, with 13 bases sitting between them. The germline V gene encodes CDR1 MGHRA and CDR2 YSYEKL. The CDR3 length is 15 residues. The CDR3 is CASSQGQGNDYEQYF. The DNA for the CDR3 is TGCGCCAGCAGCCAAGGACAAGGTAATGACTACGAGCAGTACTTC.

The chain has TRBV27 and TRBJ1-5; a possible D gene is TRBD1 (5 bases). Per germline, CDR1 MNHEY and CDR2 SMNVEV (reference sequence). The CDR3 runs to 16 residues. V lost 4 bases, J lost 5 bases, and 18 bases lay in between. The DNA for the CDR3 is TGTGCCAGCAGTTCCCATATCGGGGGTGGGGATCAGCCCCAGCATTTT. This encodes CASSSHIGGGDQPQHF.

V and J are TRBV28 and TRBJ1-5; 9 nucleotides line up with TRBD1. The CDR3 is 17 amino acids. In germline, CDR1 is MDHEN, CDR2 SYDVKM. Trimming cost V 4 bases and J 0 bases; bases outside gene matches: 7. CDR3 nucleotide sequence: TGTGCCAGCAGTTCGGACAGGGGTTCGGATAGCAATCAGCCCCAGCATTTT. It specifies CASSSDRGSDSNQPQHF.

The chain carries TRBV7-9 and TRBJ2-1; D not resolved. CDR1 and CDR2 (germline): SEHNR, FQNEAQ (reference sequence). The CDR3 extends over 13 amino acids. V was shortened by 5 bases and J by 2 bases, with 7 bases between the two germline ends. CDR3 DNA: TGTGCCAGCAGCCCCCAGGCCTACAATGAGCAGTTCTTC. It specifies CASSPQAYNEQFF.

The rearrangement links TRBV6-5 to TRBJ2-7; a weak D match, TRBD1 (5 bases). The germline V gene has CDR1 MNHEY and CDR2 SVGAGI. Trimming removed 7 bases at V and 7 bases at J, with 17 bases between. The CDR3 runs to 13 residues. CDR3 loop: CASTTPGLGEQYF. CDR3 nucleotide sequence: TGTGCCAGCACCACCCCAGGGTTAGGGGAGCAGTACTTC.

In its sample, this clone was seen a few times. CDR3 DNA: TGTGCCAGCACCTCACAGGGATCTAAGGGCTACACCTTC. Translation: CASTSQGSKGYTF. The V and J genes are TRBV11-3 and TRBJ1-2, with D possibly being TRBD1 (6 bases). Looked up from germline, CDR1 is SGHNT and CDR2 is YENEEA. The CDR3 totals 13 residues. V was cut by 7 bases and J by 8 bases, with 17 bases left in between.